Here is one T cell receptor (beta chain) with its context. Its antigen is as yet unknown. Patients had resection in Japan or China between the mid-2010s and the late 2010s. Macro-dissection enriched premalignant or tumor cells before nucleic acid extraction. The method was immunoSEQ multiplex PCR; TCRdb's version includes in-frame clones alone and lacks a portion of them. In the table there are a few thousand clones, 70% to 85% of which are singletons. The data derive from a study of immune evolution from preneoplasia to lung adenocarcinoma. Study at large: HLA loss of heterozygosity: around 6.5% AIS, roughly 15% MIA, about 32% ADC, none AAH.

CDR1 is SGDLS and CDR2 is YYNGEE in the germline V gene. The CDR3 is 17 residues long. With 0 bases clipped from V and 2 bases from J, the junction kept 6 bases outside the gene matches. Overall study results and limits: Later-stage lesions appeared to have more T cells, more diversity, less clonality.

The chain joins TRBV9 to TRBJ2-5, with 11 bases that match TRBD2. The sequenced material came from FFPE lung adenocarcinoma in situ tissue. The sequence came from a person aged 60-79 years with lung adenocarcinoma. The DNA for the CDR3 is TGTGCCAGCAGCGTAGGCTGGCTAGCGGGGGGACAAGAGACCCAGTACTTC. Protein: CASSVGWLAGGQETQYF.